This T cell receptor (beta chain) comes out of a study of blood T cell repertoires in COVID-19. About the research overall: COVID-19 samples, acute and convalescent, were from the United States, Italy and Spain.

The ends lost 7 bases at V and 4 bases at J; junction bases unmatched: 7. The CDR3 has 13 amino acids. Per germline, CDR1 MDHEN and CDR2 SYDVKM. Original analysis: Reference gene primer amplification gave estimated nucleated cell counts. Using immunoSEQ multiplex PCR, the repertoire was profiled, and TCRdb retains in-frame clones only, with some absent. Clone size and V and J calls were adopted from that table, with D and trimming inferred from the DNA. This sample has more than 45,000 clones, with more than 75% found just once. Specimen: peripheral blood. This rearrangement joins TRBV28 to TRBJ2-7, with TRBD1 identical over 7 bases. The receptor's source is a man aged 40-49 years with active COVID-19. The CDR3 DNA sequence: TGTGCCAGCAACAAAATGGGACAGTACGAGCAGTACTTC. It codes for CASNKMGQYEQYF.